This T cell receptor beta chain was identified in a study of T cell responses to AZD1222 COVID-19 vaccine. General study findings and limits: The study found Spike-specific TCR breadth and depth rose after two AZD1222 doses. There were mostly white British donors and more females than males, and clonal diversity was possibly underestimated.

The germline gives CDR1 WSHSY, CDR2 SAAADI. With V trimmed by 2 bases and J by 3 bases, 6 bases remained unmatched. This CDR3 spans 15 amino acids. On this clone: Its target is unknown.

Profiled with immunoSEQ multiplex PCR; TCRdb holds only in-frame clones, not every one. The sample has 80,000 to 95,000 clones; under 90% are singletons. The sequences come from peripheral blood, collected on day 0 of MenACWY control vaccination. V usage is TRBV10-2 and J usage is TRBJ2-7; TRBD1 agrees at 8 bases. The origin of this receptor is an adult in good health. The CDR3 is CASSERNRGSYEQYF. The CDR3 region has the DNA TGCGCCAGCAGTGAGAGAAACAGGGGGAGCTACGAGCAGTACTTC.